This T cell receptor (beta chain) was identified in a study of T cell repertoires in cytomegalovirus infection. Across the whole study: Recently identified HLA-C-restricted and well-studied HLA-B-restricted CMV epitopes were used. The public TCR beta signatures pointed to both CMV infection and matching HLA type. Study results and caveats: The ex vivo response showed dominance by HLA-C-restricted CMV-specific TCR beta clonotypes. Individuals carrying CMV plus the relevant HLA were identified by cumulative frequency of public TCR beta families.

TCRdb fed the reads into MiXCR, producing one record per CDR3 protein. The table lists some 500,000 distinct CDR3 sequences, around a third of them singletons, with roughly a sixth in the top ten. This clonotype was seen only once. Its antigen is currently unknown. This sequence was found in a human donor in good health (CMV status not recorded). Some clones in this sample may be carry-over from other donors' samples. The sample consisted of cultured PBMCs, taken from culture after CMV antigen stimulation.

The CDR3 DNA sequence: TGCGCCAGCAGCTTGGCAGGGTCGATCCAAAATGAGCAGTTCTTC. It is translated as CASSLAGSIQNEQFF. This rearrangement joins TRBV5-1 to TRBJ2-1; the D gene is possibly TRBD1 (5 bases). The CDR3 is 15 amino acids. The germline V and J ends were trimmed by 0 bases and 7 bases, with 14 bases remaining between them. Germline CDR1 is SGHRS and CDR2 is YFSETQ.